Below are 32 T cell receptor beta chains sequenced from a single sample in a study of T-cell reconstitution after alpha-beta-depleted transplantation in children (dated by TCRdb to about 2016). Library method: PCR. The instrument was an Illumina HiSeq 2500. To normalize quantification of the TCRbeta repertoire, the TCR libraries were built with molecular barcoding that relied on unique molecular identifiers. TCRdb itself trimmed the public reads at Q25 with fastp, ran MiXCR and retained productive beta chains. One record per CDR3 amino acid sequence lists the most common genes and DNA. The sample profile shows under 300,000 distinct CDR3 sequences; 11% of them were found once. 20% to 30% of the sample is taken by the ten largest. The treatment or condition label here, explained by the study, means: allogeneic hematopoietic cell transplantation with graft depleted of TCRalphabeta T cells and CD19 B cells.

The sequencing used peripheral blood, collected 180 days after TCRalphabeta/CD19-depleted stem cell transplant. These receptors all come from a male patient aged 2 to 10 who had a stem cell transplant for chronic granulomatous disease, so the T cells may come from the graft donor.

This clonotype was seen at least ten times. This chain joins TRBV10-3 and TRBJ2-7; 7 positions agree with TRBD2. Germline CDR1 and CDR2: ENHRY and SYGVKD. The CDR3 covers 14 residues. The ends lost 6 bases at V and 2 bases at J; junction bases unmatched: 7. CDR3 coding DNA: TGTGCCATCAGGAGAGCGGGATCTACCTACGAGCAGTACTTC. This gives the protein CAIRRAGSTYEQYF.

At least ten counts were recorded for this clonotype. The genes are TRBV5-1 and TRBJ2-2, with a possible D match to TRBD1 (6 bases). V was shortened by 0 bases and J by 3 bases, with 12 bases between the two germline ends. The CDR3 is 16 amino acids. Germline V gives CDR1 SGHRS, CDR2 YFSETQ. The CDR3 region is CASSLVGASDTGELFF. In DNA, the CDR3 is TGCGCCAGCAGCTTGGTGGGGGCGTCTGACACCGGGGAGCTGTTTTTT. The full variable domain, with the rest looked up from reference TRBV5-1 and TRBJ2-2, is KAGVTQTPRYLIKTRGQQVTLSCSPISGHRSVSWYQQTPGQGLQFLFEYFSETQRNKGNFPGRFSGRQFSNSRSEMNVSTLELGDSALYLCASSLVGASDTGELFFGEGSRLTVL.

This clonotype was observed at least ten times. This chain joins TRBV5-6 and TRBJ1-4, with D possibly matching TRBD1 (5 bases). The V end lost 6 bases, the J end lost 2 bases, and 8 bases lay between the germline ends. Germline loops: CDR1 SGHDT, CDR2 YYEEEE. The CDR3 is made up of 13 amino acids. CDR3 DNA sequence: TGTGCCAGCAACCGGGGGACTAATGAAAAACTGTTTTTT. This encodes CASNRGTNEKLFF.

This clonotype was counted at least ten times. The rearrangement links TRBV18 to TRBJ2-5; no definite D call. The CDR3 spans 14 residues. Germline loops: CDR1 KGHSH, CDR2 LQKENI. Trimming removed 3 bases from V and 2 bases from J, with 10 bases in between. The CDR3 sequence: CASSPLDGQETQYF. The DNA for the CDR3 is TGTGCCAGCTCACCCCTGGACGGACAAGAGACCCAGTACTTC.

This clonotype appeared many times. The CDR3 protein is CSAREGGAGTSGANVLTF. In nucleotides, the CDR3 is TGCAGTGCTAGAGAGGGCGGGGCAGGGACCTCTGGGGCCAACGTCCTGACTTTC. The chain joins TRBV20-1 to TRBJ2-6; D might be TRBD2 (6 bases). The germline V and J ends were trimmed by 0 bases and 0 bases, with 15 bases remaining between them. CDR1 and CDR2 from the germline V gene are DFQATT and SNEGSKA (reference sequence). This CDR3 has 18 amino acids.

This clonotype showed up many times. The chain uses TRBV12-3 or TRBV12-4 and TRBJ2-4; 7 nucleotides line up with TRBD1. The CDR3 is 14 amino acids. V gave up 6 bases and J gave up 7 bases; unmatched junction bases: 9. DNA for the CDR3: TGTGCCAGCAGGCCTACAGGGGCGATGAACATTCAGTACTTC. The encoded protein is CASRPTGAMNIQYF.

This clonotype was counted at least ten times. CDR3 loop: CASQSDPAEAFF. The CDR3 coding sequence is TGTGCCAGCCAATCGGACCCAGCGGAAGCTTTCTTT. The chain joins TRBV12-3 or TRBV12-4 to TRBJ1-1; the D is unclear. This CDR3 is 12 amino acids long. Deletions cut 8 bases from V and 8 bases from J, with 15 bases between.

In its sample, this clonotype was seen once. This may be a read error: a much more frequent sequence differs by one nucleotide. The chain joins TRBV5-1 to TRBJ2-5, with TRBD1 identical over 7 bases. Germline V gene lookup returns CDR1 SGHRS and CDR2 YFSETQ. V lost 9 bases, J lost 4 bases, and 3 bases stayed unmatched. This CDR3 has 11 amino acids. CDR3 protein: CANRQGETQYF. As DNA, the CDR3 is TGCGCCAACAGACAGGGAGAGACCCAGTACTTC.

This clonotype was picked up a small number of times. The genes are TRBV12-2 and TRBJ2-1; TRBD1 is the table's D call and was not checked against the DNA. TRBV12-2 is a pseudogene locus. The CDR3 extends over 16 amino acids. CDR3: CASRLADRGNYNEQFF. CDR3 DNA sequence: TGTGCAAGTCGCTTAGCGGACAGGGGTAACTACAATGAGCAGTTCTTC.

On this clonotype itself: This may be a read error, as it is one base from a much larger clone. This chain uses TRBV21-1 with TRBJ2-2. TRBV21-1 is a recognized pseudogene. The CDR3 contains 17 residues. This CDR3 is CTSSKAFGDANTGELFF. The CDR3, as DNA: TGTACCAGCAGCAAAGCGTTCGGGGACGCGAACACCGGGGAGCTGTTTTTT.

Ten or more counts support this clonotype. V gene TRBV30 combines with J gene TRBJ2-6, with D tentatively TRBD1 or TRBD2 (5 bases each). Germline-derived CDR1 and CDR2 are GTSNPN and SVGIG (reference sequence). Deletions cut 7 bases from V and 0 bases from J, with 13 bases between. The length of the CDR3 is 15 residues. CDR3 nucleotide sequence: TGTGCCTTGGGACGGCAACTCTCTGGGGCCAACGTCCTGACTTTC. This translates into CALGRQLSGANVLTF.

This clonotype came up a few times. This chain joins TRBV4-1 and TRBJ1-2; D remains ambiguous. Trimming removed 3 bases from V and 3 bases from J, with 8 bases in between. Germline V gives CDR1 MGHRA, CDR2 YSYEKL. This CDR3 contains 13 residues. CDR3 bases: TGCGCCAGCAGCCAGGCAGTGGACTATGGCTACACCTTC. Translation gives CASSQAVDYGYTF.

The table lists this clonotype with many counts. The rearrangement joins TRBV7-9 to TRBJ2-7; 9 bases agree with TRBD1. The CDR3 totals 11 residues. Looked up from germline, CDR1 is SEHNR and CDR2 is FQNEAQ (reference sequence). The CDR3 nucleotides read TGTGTCACAGGGGGCGGGCATGAGCAGTACTTC. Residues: CVTGGGHEQYF.

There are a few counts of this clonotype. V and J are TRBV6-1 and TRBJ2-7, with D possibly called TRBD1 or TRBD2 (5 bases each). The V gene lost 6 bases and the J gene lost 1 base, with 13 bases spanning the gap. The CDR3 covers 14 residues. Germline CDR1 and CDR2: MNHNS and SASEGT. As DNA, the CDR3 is TGTGCCAGCAGCCGGACTGAGGGGTCCTACGAGCAGTACTTC. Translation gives CASSRTEGSYEQYF.

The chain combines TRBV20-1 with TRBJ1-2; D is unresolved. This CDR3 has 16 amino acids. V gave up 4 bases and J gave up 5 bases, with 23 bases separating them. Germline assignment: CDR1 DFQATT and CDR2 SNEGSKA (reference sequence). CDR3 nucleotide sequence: TGCAGTGCTAAAGATCTTGCGACCTCGGCCTTATATGGCTACACCTTC. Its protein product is CSAKDLATSALYGYTF.

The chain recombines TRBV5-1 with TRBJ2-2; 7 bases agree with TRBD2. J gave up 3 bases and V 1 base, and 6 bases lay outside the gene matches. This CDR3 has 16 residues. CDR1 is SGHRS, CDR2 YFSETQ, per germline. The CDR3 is CASSLRPRGDTGELFF. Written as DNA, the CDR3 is TGCGCCAGCAGCTTGAGGCCTCGGGGGGACACCGGGGAGCTGTTTTTT.

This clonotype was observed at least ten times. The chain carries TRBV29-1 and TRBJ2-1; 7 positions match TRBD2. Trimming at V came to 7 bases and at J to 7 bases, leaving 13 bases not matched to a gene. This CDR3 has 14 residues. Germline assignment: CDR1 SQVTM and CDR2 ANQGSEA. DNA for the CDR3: TGCAGCGCCGAACCGCTAGCGGAGCTGAATGAGCAGTTCTTC. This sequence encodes CSAEPLAELNEQFF.

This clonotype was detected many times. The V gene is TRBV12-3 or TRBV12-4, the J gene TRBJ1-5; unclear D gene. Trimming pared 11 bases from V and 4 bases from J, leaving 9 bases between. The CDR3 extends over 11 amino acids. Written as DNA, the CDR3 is TGTGCCGTCGGGTTTAATCAGCCCCAGCATTTT. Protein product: CAVGFNQPQHF.

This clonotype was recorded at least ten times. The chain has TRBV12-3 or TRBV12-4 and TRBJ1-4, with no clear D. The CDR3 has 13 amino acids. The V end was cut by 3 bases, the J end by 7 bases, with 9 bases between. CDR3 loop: CASSFAEGEKLFF. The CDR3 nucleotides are TGTGCCAGCAGTTTTGCGGAGGGTGAAAAACTGTTTTTT.

The CDR3: CASSWGLDPAETQYF. The CDR3 nucleotides read TGTGCCAGCAGCTGGGGGCTGGATCCCGCGGAGACCCAGTACTTC. This rearrangement joins TRBV5-6 to TRBJ2-5; TRBD1 might be the D (6 bases). Trimming shortened V by 3 bases and J by 5 bases, and 17 bases separated the two germline ends. This CDR3 is built from 15 residues. CDR1 and CDR2 (germline): SGHDT, YYEEEE.

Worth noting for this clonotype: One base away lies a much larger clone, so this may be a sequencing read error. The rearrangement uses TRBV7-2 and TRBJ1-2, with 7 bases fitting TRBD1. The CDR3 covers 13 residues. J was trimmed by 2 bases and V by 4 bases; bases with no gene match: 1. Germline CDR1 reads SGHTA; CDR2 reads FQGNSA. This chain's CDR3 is CASSSGQNYGYTF. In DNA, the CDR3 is TGTGCCAGCAGCTCGGGACAGAACTATGGCTACACCTTC.

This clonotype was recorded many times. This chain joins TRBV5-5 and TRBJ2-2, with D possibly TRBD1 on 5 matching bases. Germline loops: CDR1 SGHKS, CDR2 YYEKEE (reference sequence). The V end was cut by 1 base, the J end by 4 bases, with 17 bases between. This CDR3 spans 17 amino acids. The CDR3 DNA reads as TGTGCCAGCAGCTTGACAGGATCACAATTGTTCACCGGGGAGCTGTTTTTT. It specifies CASSLTGSQLFTGELFF.

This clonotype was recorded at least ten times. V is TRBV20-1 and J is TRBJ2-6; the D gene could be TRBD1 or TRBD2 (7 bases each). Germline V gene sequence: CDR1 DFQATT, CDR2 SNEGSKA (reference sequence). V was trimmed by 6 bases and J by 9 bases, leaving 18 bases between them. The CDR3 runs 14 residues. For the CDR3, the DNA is TGCAGTGCCCCCCTAACAGGGGAGGGCAACGTCCTGACTTTC. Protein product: CSAPLTGEGNVLTF.

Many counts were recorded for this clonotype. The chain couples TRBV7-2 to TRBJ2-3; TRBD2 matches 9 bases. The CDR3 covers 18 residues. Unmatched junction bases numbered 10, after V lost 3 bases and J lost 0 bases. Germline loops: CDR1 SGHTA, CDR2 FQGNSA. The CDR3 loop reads CASSFPSGALTSTDTQYF. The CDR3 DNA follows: TGTGCCAGCAGCTTCCCTAGCGGGGCCTTGACTAGCACAGATACGCAGTATTTT.

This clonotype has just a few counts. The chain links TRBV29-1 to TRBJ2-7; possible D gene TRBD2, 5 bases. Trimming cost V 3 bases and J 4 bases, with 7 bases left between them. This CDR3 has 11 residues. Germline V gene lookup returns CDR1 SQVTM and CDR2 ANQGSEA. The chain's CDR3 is CSVDGEYEQYF. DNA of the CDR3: TGCAGCGTTGACGGGGAATACGAGCAGTACTTC.

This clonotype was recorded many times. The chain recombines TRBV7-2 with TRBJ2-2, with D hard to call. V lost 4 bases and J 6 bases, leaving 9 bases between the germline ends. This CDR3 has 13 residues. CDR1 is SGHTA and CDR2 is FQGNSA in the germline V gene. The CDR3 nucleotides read TGTGCCAGCAGCTCCCCAGCTGCCGGGGAGCTGTTTTTT. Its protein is CASSSPAAGELFF.

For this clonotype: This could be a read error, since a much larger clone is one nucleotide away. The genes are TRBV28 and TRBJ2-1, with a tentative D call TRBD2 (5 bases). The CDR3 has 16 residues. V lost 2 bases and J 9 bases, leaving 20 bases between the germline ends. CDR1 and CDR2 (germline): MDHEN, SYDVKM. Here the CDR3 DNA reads TGTGCCAGCAGTTTAGACCCCGTACGGGGAGTTAGTGAGCAGTTCTTC. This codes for CASSLDPVRGVSEQFF.

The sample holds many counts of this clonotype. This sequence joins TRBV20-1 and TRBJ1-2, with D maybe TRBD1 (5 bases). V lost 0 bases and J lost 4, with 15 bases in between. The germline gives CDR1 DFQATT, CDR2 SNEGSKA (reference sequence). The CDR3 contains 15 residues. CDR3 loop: CSARDLGGMGYGYTF. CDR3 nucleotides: TGCAGTGCTAGAGATCTCGGGGGGATGGGCTATGGCTACACCTTC.

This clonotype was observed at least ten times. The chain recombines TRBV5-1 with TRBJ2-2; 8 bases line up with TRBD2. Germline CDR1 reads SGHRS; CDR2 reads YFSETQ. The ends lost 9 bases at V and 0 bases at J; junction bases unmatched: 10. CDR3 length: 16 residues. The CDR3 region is CATTGAGGANTGELFF. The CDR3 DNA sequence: TGCGCCACCACGGGGGCGGGAGGCGCGAACACCGGGGAGCTGTTTTTT.

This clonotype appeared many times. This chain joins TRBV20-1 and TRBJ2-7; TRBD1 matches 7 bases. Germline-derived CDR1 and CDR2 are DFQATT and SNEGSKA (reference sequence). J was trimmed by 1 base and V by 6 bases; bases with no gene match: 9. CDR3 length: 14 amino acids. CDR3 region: CSATDRVGSYEQYF. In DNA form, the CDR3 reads TGCAGTGCCACAGACAGGGTTGGATCCTACGAGCAGTACTTC.

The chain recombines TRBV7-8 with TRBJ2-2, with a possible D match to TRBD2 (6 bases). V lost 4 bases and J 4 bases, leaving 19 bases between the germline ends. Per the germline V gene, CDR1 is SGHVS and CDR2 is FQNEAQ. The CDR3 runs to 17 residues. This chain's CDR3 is CASSWSRRTTPTGELFF. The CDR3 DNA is TGTGCCAGCAGCTGGAGCCGTAGGACTACTCCCACCGGGGAGCTGTTTTTT. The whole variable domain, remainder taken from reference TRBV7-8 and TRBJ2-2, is GAGVSQSPRYKVAKRGQDVALRCDPISGHVSLFWYQQALGQGPEFLTYFQNEAQLDKSGLPSDRFFAERPEGSVSTLKIQRTQQEDSAVYLCASSWSRRTTPTGELFFGEGSRLTVL.

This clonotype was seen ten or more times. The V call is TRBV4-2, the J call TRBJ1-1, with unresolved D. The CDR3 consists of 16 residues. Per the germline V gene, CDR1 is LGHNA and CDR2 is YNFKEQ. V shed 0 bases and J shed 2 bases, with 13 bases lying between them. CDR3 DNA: TGTGCCAGCAGCCAAGATTCTGGGGATTTAAACACTGAAGCTTTCTTT. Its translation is CASSQDSGDLNTEAFF.